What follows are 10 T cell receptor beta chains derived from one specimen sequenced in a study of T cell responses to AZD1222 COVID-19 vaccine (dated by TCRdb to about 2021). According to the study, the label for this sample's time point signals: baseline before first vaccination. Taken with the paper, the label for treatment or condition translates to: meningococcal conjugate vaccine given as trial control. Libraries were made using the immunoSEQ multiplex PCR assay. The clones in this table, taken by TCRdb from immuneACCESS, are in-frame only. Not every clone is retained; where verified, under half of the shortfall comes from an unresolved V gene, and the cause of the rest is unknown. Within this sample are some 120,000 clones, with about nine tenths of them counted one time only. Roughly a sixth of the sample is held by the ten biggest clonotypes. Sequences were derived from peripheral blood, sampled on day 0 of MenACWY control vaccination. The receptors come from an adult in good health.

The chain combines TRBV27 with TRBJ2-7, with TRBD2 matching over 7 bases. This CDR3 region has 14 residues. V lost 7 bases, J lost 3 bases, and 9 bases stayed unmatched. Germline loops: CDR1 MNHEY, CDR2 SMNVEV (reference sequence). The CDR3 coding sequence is TGTGCCAGCAACACCTTGAGCGGGAACTACGAGCAGTACTTC. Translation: CASNTLSGNYEQYF.

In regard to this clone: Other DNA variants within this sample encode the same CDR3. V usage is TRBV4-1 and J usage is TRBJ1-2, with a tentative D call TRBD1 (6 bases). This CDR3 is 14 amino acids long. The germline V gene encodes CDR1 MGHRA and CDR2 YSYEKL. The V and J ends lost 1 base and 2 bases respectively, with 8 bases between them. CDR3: CASSQVGGNYGYTF. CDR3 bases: TGCGCCAGCAGCCAAGTAGGGGGGAACTATGGCTACACCTTC.

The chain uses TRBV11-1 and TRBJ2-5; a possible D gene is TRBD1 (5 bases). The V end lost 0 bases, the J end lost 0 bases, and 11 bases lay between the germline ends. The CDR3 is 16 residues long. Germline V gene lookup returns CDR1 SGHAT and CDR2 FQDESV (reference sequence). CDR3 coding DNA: TGTGCCAGCAGCTTAGCTGGGGCAGCGTACCAAGAGACCCAGTACTTC. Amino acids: CASSLAGAAYQETQYF.

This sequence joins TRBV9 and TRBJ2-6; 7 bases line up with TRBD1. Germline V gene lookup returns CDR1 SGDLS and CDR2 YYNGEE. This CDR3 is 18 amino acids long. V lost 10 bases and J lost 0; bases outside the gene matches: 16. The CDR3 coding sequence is TGTGCCCGAGCGCCCCGAACAGGGGCCTACTCTGGGGCCAACGTCCTGACTTTC. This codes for CARAPRTGAYSGANVLTF.

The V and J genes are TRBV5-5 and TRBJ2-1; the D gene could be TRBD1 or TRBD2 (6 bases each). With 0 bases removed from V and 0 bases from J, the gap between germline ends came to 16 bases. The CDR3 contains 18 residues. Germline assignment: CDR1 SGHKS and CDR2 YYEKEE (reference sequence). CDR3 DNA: TGTGCCAGCAGCTTGGGAGGAGGGGGACCGAGCTCCTACAATGAGCAGTTCTTC. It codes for CASSLGGGGPSSYNEQFF.

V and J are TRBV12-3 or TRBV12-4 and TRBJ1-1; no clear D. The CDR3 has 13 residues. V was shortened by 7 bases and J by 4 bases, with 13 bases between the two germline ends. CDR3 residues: CASMVRESTEAFF. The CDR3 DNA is TGTGCCAGCATGGTTCGGGAGAGCACTGAAGCTTTCTTT.

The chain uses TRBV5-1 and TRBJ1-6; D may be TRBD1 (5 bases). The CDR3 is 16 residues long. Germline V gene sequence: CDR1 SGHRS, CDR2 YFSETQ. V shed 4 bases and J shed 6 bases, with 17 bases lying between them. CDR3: CASSREAGQGNSPLHF. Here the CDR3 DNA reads TGCGCCAGCAGCCGGGAGGCAGGGCAGGGTAATTCACCCCTCCACTTT.

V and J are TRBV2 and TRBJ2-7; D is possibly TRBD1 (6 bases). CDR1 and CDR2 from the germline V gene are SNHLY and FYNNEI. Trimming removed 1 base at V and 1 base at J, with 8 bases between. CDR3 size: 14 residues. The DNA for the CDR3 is TGTGCCAGCAGTGAAGAAACAGGGTCCTACGAGCAGTACTTC. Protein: CASSEETGSYEQYF.

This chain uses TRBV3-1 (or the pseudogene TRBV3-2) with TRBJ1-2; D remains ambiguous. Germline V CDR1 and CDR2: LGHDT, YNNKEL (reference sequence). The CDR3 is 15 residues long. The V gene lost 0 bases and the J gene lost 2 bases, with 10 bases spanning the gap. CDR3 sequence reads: CASSQDRGTNYGYTF. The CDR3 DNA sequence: TGTGCCAGCAGCCAAGATCGGGGAACAAACTATGGCTACACCTTC.

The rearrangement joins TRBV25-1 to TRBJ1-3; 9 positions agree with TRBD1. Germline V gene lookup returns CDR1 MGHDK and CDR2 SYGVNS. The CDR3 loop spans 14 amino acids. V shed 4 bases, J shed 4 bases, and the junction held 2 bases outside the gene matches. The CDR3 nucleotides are TGTGCCAGCAGTGGGGACAGGGAGGGAAACACCATATATTTT. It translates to CASSGDREGNTIYF. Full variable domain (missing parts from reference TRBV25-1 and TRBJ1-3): EADIYQTPRYLVIGTGKKITLECSQTMGHDKMYWYQQDPGMELHLIHYSYGVNSTEKGDLSSESTVSRIRTEHFPLTLESARPSHTSQYLCASSGDREGNTIYFGEGSWLTVV.